This T cell receptor beta chain derives from a study of blood T cell repertoires in COVID-19. Study context: COVID-19 samples, acute and convalescent, were from the United States, Italy and Spain.

The V and J ends lost 3 bases and 2 bases respectively, with 7 bases between them. CDR1 and CDR2 from the germline V gene are SEHNR and FQNEAQ (reference sequence). The CDR3 is 13 residues long. In the original analysis: Nucleated cell counts were estimated from reference gene primer amplification. Profiling relied on immunoSEQ multiplex PCR, and the TCRdb table lists in-frame clones only, not all of them. That table gives V, J and clone size, and the DNA gave D and trimming. Among about 240,000 clones listed, around 87% were seen once. The rearrangement uses TRBV7-9 and TRBJ1-1; possibly TRBD1 for D (5 bases). The receptor comes from a woman aged 65 to 85 with active or convalescent COVID-19. Sequenced material: peripheral blood. DNA of the CDR3: TGTGCCAGCAGCTTTAGGGGCAACACTGAAGCTTTCTTT. Amino acid sequence: CASSFRGNTEAFF. Supplemented by reference TRBV7-9 and TRBJ1-1, the full variable domain reads DTGVSQNPRHKITKRGQNVTFRCDPISEHNRLYWYRQTLGQGPEFLTYFQNEAQLEKSRLLSDRFSAERPKGSFSTLEIQRTEQGDSAMYLCASSFRGNTEAFFGQGTRLTVV.